The rows below give T cell receptor beta chains drawn from one sample of a study of cytomegalovirus exposure and HLA in healthy donors. Data came from immunoSEQ multiplex PCR; TCRdb stores just in-frame clones and leaves some out. Here the sample spans around 150,000 clones, 70% to 80% being singletons. The sample comprised PBMCs. Source of these receptors: a female donor in good health and CMV-seropositive. Each CDR3 is given with its conserved first and last residue. D genes are given only for firm matches. Some rows mark clone size as missing; the rest say once, few, many or name a class of expanded clone.

CDR3 protein: CASSLDDSVSYEQYF
CDR3 DNA: TGTGCCAGCAGCTTAGATGACAGTGTCTCCTACGAGCAGTACTTC
V gene: TRBV11-1
clone size: few
D gene: NA
J gene: TRBJ2-7

CDR3 protein: CASSLAGVETGELFF
CDR3 DNA: TGCGCCAGCAGCCTAGCGGGAGTTGAGACCGGGGAGCTGTTTTTT
V gene: TRBV5-1
clone size: NA
D gene: TRBD2
J gene: TRBJ2-2

CDR3 protein: CSARQGSGGYTF
CDR3 DNA: TGCAGCGCGCGACAGGGATCGGGTGGCTACACCTTC
V gene: TRBV29-1
clone size: few
D gene: TRBD1
J gene: TRBJ1-2

CDR3 protein: CASSTGDRGSAGYTF
CDR3 DNA: TGTGCCAGCAGCACTGGGGACAGGGGGTCTGCTGGCTACACCTTC
V gene: TRBV5-4
clone size: NA
D gene: TRBD1
J gene: TRBJ1-2

CDR3 protein: CASSVNRRGEQFF
CDR3 DNA: TGTGCCAGCAGCGTAAATCGAAGGGGTGAGCAGTTCTTC
V gene: TRBV9
clone size: NA
D gene: NA
J gene: TRBJ2-1

CDR3 protein: CASSAGLANEQFF
CDR3 DNA: TGTGCCAGCAGCGCGGGACTGGCTAATGAGCAGTTCTTC
V gene: TRBV7-2
clone size: NA
D gene: NA
J gene: TRBJ2-1

CDR3 protein: CASSVSATTYNEQFF
CDR3 DNA: TGTGCCAGCAGCGTATCGGCCACTACTTACAATGAGCAGTTCTTC
V gene: TRBV9
clone size: NA
D gene: NA
J gene: TRBJ2-1

CDR3 protein: CASSLPGGSYEQYF
CDR3 DNA: TGCGCCAGCAGCCTACCAGGGGGCTCCTACGAGCAGTACTTC
V gene: TRBV4-1
clone size: NA
D gene: TRBD1
J gene: TRBJ2-7

CDR3 protein: CASSETTIAYNEQFF
CDR3 DNA: TGTGCCAGCAGTGAAACTACAATCGCCTACAATGAGCAGTTCTTC
V gene: TRBV25-1
clone size: NA
D gene: NA
J gene: TRBJ2-1

CDR3 protein: CASSLSSGDYGYTF
CDR3 DNA: TGTGCCAGCAGTTTGTCCTCGGGTGACTATGGCTACACCTTC
V gene: TRBV6-6
clone size: NA
D gene: NA
J gene: TRBJ1-2

CDR3 protein: CASSIISGSYEQYF
CDR3 DNA: TGTGCCAGTAGTATAATAAGCGGCTCCTACGAGCAGTACTTC
V gene: TRBV19
clone size: NA
D gene: NA
J gene: TRBJ2-7

CDR3 protein: CASSQNPIQALVYKSYTF
CDR3 DNA: TGCGCCAGCAGTCAAAACCCGATACAGGCCCTAGTGTACAAGAGCTACACCTTC
V gene: TRBV23-1
clone size: NA
D gene: NA
J gene: TRBJ1-2

CDR3 protein: CASSLTGQYNSPLHF
CDR3 DNA: TGTGCCAGCTCACTAACGGGACAGTATAATTCACCCCTCCACTTT
V gene: TRBV18
clone size: NA
D gene: TRBD1
J gene: TRBJ1-6

CDR3 protein: CASSTRQESTDTQYF
CDR3 DNA: TGTGCCAGCAGCACCCGACAGGAGAGCACAGATACGCAGTATTTT
V gene: TRBV4-2
clone size: NA
D gene: NA
J gene: TRBJ2-3

CDR3 protein: CASSSPNDRGGYTF
CDR3 DNA: TGTGCCAGCAGTTCCCCCAATGACAGGGGTGGCTACACCTTC
V gene: TRBV27
clone size: NA
D gene: TRBD1
J gene: TRBJ1-2

CDR3 protein: CASSRGQLYEQYF
CDR3 DNA: TGCGCCAGCAGCAGGGGACAGTTATACGAGCAGTACTTC
V gene: TRBV5-1
clone size: NA
D gene: TRBD1
J gene: TRBJ2-7

CDR3 protein: CASSLGQGRSPLHF
CDR3 DNA: TGTGCCAGCAGCTTGGGACAGGGAAGATCACCCCTCCACTTT
V gene: TRBV7-9
clone size: NA
D gene: TRBD1
J gene: TRBJ1-6

CDR3 protein: CAISENRDYNEQFF
CDR3 DNA: TGTGCCATCAGTGAGAACAGGGATTACAATGAGCAGTTCTTC
V gene: TRBV10-3
clone size: few
D gene: NA
J gene: TRBJ2-1

CDR3 protein: CASTLGGNLAKNIQYF
CDR3 DNA: TGTGCCAGCACCCTTGGTGGCAACCTAGCCAAAAACATTCAGTACTTC
V gene: TRBV6-6
clone size: few
D gene: NA
J gene: TRBJ2-4

CDR3 protein: CASSLGGAGNTEAFF
CDR3 DNA: TGCGCCAGCAGCTTGGGCGGGGCGGGTAACACTGAAGCTTTCTTT
V gene: TRBV5-1
clone size: NA
D gene: NA
J gene: TRBJ1-1

CDR3 protein: CASSLSKTANEKLFF
CDR3 DNA: TGTGCCAGCAGTTTATCGAAAACAGCTAATGAAAAACTGTTTTTT
V gene: TRBV27
clone size: NA
D gene: NA
J gene: TRBJ1-4

CDR3 protein: CASSLGRSYEQYF
CDR3 DNA: TGTGCCAGCAGTTTGGGCCGCTCCTACGAGCAGTACTTC
V gene: TRBV28
clone size: NA
D gene: NA
J gene: TRBJ2-7

CDR3 protein: CASSYRVEGAAGKLFF
CDR3 DNA: TGTGCCAGCAGTTACCGGGTAGAGGGGGCGGCCGGGAAACTGTTTTTT
V gene: TRBV6-6
clone size: NA
D gene: TRBD1
J gene: TRBJ1-4

CDR3 protein: CSTGGLYEQYF
CDR3 DNA: TGCAGCACCGGGGGTTTGTACGAGCAGTACTTC
V gene: TRBV20-1
clone size: NA
D gene: NA
J gene: TRBJ2-7

CDR3 protein: CASTPVPGQPYPF
CDR3 DNA: TGTGCCAGCACCCCGGTCCCGGGACAACCCTACCCCTTC
V gene: TRBV6-6
clone size: NA
D gene: NA
J gene: TRBJ1-2

CDR3 protein: CASSLSGTSGGELETQYF
CDR3 DNA: TGTGCCAGCAGTTTATCCGGGACTAGCGGGGGGGAGCTAGAGACCCAGTACTTC
V gene: TRBV28
clone size: once
D gene: TRBD2
J gene: TRBJ2-5

CDR3 protein: CASSLRRVAGELFF
CDR3 DNA: TGTGCCAGCAGCTTACGCAGGGTAGCCGGGGAGCTGTTTTTT
V gene: TRBV11-2
clone size: NA
D gene: NA
J gene: TRBJ2-2

CDR3 protein: CASSPRTGVGQPQHF
CDR3 DNA: TGCGCCAGCAGCCCTCGGACAGGGGTTGGTCAGCCCCAGCATTTT
V gene: TRBV4-1
clone size: NA
D gene: TRBD1
J gene: TRBJ1-5

CDR3 protein: CSVEVTPYNEQFF
CDR3 DNA: TGCAGCGTTGAAGTGACACCCTACAATGAGCAGTTCTTC
V gene: TRBV29-1
clone size: NA
D gene: NA
J gene: TRBJ2-1

CDR3 protein: CASSLTGEDEQFF
CDR3 DNA: TGTGCCAGCAGTCTGACAGGGGAGGACGAGCAGTTCTTC
V gene: TRBV5-4
clone size: NA
D gene: TRBD1
J gene: TRBJ2-1

CDR3 protein: CASSPTGRETQYF
CDR3 DNA: TGTGCCAGCAGCCCGACAGGGAGAGAGACCCAGTACTTC
V gene: TRBV14
clone size: NA
D gene: TRBD1
J gene: TRBJ2-5

CDR3 protein: CASSLEAGSGNTIYF
CDR3 DNA: TGTGCCAGCAGCTTAGAAGCGGGCTCTGGAAACACCATATATTTT
V gene: TRBV7-9
clone size: NA
D gene: NA
J gene: TRBJ1-3

CDR3 protein: CATSRDFSGQETQYF
CDR3 DNA: TGTGCCACCAGCAGAGATTTCAGCGGCCAAGAGACCCAGTACTTC
V gene: TRBV15
clone size: NA
D gene: NA
J gene: TRBJ2-5

CDR3 protein: CASSQRLASGNTIYF
CDR3 DNA: TGTGCCAGCAGCCAACGACTGGCCTCTGGAAACACCATATATTTT
V gene: TRBV4-2
clone size: NA
D gene: NA
J gene: TRBJ1-3